This T cell receptor (beta chain) stems from a study of T cell changes during pregnancy in multiple sclerosis. This table comes from immunoSEQ multiplex PCR, and its TCRdb copy is limited to in-frame clones, with some not included. Found here are tens of thousands of clones, nearly 95% of them singletons; the top ten hold under 2%. This clone was counted once. V lost 8 bases to trimming and J lost 3 bases; unmatched junction nucleotides: 10. The germline V gene encodes CDR1 SGHRS and CDR2 YFSETQ. CDR3 length: 15 residues. The sequencing here drew on peripheral blood, taken after pregnancy. This receptor was identified in a female donor in good health, enrolled as a control in a pregnancy study. The rearrangement uses TRBV5-1 and TRBJ2-3; 9 bases align to TRBD1. CDR3 sequence reads: CASHPGQGGTDTQYF. CDR3 DNA: TGCGCCAGTCATCCGGGACAGGGTGGTACAGATACGCAGTATTTT.